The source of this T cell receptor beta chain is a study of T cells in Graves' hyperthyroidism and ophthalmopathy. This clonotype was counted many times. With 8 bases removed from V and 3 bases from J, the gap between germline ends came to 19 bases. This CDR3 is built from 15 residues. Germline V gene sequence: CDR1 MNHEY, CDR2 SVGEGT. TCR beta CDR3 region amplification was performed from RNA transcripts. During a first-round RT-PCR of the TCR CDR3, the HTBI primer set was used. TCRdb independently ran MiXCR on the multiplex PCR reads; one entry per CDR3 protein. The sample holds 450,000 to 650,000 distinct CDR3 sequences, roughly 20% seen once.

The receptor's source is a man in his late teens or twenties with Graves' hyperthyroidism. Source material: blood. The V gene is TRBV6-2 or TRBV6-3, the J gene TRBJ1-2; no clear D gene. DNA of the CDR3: TGTGCCAGCTGCCGGCCCTCCCGGGCGGACTATGGCTACACCTTC. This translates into CASCRPSRADYGYTF.